This T cell receptor beta chain was sequenced during a study of cytomegalovirus exposure and HLA in healthy donors. Primers: 60 Vbeta forward and 13 Jbeta reverse. Profiled with immunoSEQ multiplex PCR; TCRdb holds only in-frame clones, not every one. This sample has roughly 73,000 clones, with around 82% found just once. Germline lookup yields CDR1 SGHTA and CDR2 FQGTGA. The germline V and J ends were trimmed by 4 bases and 4 bases, with 15 bases remaining between them. The CDR3 totals 15 residues. This TCR was sampled from a man aged 35 to 55 in good health and CMV-seronegative. The sequenced material came from PBMCs. The chain joins TRBV7-3 to TRBJ2-3, with D maybe TRBD1 (5 bases). The CDR3 nucleotides are TGTGCCAGCAGCTCCCTGGGGCAGGCGGCAGATACGCAGTATTTT. Translation: CASSSLGQAADTQYF.